This TCR beta chain appears in the sequencing data of a study of monozygotic twins with inflammatory bowel disease. Study-wide findings and caveats: Nothing supported a single strong signal or clonotype that was associated with IBD.

Per sample, reverse transcription was split into eight reactions. From its re-call of the 5' RACE reads, TCRdb lists each CDR3 protein once, without DNA. The specimen's table records approximately 390,000 distinct CDR3 sequences. This CDR3 contains 16 residues. The germline V gene has CDR1 LNHNV and CDR2 YYDKDF (reference sequence). As regards this clonotype: Its cognate antigen is unknown.

The V gene is TRBV15, the J gene TRBJ2-7; no DNA is available, so the TRBD2 call from TCRdb remains unchecked. The specimen was blood. This TCR was recovered from a human donor with ulcerative colitis or Crohn's disease, or a healthy co-twin of an affected twin (not recorded which). The CDR3 here is CATSSTSGPGDYEQYF. Variable domain in full (rest from reference TRBV15 and TRBJ2-7): DAMVIQNPRYQVTQFGKPVTLSCSQTLNHNVMYWYQQKSSQAPKLLFHYYDKDFNNEADTPDNFQSRRPNTSFCFLDIRSPGLGDTAMYLCATSSTSGPGDYEQYFGPGTRLTVT.